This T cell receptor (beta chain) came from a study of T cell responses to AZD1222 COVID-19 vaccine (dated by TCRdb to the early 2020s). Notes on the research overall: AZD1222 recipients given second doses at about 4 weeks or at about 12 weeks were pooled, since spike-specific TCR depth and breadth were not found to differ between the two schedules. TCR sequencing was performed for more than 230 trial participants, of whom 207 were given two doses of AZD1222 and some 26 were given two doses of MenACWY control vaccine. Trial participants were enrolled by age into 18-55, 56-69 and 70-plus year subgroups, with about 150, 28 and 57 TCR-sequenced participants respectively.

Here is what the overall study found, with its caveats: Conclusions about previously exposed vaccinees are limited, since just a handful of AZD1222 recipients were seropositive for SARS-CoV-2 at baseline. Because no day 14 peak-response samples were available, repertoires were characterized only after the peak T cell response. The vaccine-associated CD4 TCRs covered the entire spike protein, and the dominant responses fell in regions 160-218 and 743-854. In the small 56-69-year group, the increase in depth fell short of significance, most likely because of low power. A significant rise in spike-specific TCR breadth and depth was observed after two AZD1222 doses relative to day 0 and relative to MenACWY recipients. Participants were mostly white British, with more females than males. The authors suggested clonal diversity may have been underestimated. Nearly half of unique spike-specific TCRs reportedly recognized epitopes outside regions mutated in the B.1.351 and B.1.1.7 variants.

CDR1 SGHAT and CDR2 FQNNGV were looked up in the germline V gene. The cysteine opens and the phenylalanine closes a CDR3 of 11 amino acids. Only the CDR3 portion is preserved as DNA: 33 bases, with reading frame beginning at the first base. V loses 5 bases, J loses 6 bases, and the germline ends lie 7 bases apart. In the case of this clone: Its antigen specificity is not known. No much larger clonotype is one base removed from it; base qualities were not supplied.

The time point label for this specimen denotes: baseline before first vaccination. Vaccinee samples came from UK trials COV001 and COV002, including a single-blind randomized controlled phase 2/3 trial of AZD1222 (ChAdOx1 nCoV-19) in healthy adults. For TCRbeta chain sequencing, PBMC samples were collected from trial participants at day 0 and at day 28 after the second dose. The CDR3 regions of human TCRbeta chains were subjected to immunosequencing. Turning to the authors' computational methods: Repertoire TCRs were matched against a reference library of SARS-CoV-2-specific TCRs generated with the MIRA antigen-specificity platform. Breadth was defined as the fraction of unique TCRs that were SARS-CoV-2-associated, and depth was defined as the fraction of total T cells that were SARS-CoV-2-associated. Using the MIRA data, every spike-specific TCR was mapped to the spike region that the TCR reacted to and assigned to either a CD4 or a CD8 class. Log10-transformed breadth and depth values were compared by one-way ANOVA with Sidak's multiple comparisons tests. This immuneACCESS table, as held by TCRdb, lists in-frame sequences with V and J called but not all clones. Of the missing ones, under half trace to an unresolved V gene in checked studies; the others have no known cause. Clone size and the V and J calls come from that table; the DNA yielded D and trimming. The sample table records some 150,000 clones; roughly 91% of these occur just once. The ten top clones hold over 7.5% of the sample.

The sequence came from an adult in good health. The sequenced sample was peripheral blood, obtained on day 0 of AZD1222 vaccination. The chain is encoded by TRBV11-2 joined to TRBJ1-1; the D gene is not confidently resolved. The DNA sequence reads TGTGCCAGCAGCGTCGGGGCTGAAGCTTTCTTT. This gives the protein CASSVGAEAFF. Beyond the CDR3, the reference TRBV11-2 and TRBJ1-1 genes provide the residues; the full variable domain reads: EAGVAQSPRYKIIEKRQSVAFWCNPISGHATLYWYQQILGQGPKLLIQFQNNGVVDDSQLPKDRFSAERLKGVDSTLKIQPAKLEDSAVYLCASSVGAEAFFGQGTRLTVV.